This T cell receptor beta chain stems from a study of blood T cells in healthy people across ages. Germline values: CDR1 LGHNT, CDR2 FRNRAP. V dropped 5 bases and J dropped 3 bases, with 22 bases sitting between them. The length of the CDR3 is 17 residues. A second PCR of roughly 7 to 11 cycles used a sample-barcoded 5' primer and a J-beta primer mix. TCRdb ran MiXCR on the 5' RACE reads and lists one entry per CDR3 protein. The table lists about 1.1 million distinct CDR3 sequences, 35% to 40% of them singletons. The specimen was blood. V is TRBV12-5 and J is TRBJ1-1; tentatively, D is TRBD1 (6 bases). The receptor's source is a young man in good health. CDR3 DNA sequence: TGTGCTAGTGGTCCCGGCCAAAAGACAGGAGGTCACACTGAAGCTTTCTTT. It codes for CASGPGQKTGGHTEAFF.